Below, 32 T cell receptor beta chains from the same sample are listed, as sequenced in a study of cytomegalovirus exposure and HLA in healthy donors. Primers included in the PCR were 60 Vbeta and 13 Jbeta primers. Sequencing was performed with immunoSEQ multiplex PCR; in TCRdb, only in-frame clones are kept and a portion is missing. The data show 95,000 to 110,000 clones, around 76% seen once. The sequenced sample consisted of PBMCs. The receptors were gathered from a young woman in good health and CMV-seropositive.

This chain joins TRBV5-4 and TRBJ2-3; no definite D call. Trimming removed 4 bases at V and 9 bases at J, with 15 bases between. CDR3 length equals 13 residues. Germline-derived CDR1 and CDR2 are SGHNT and YYREEE (reference sequence). CDR3 in amino acids: CASSPRYTVTQYF. The CDR3 nucleotides are TGTGCCAGCAGCCCCCGATATACGGTAACGCAGTATTTT.

CDR3 amino acids: CASSYGQGSGSFGYTF. CDR3 nucleotides: TGTGCCAGCAGTTACGGACAGGGTTCCGGTTCCTTTGGCTACACCTTC. The J gene is TRBJ1-2, the V gene TRBV6-5; 8 bases agree with TRBD1. This CDR3 comprises 16 residues. V lost 2 bases and J lost 7; bases outside the gene matches: 12. Germline V gene sequence: CDR1 MNHEY, CDR2 SVGAGI.

The chain uses TRBV9 and TRBJ2-1, with TRBD2 matching 10 bases. Germline V gives CDR1 SGDLS, CDR2 YYNGEE. The V segment lost 3 bases and the J segment 4 bases; nucleotides outside the gene matches: 4. The CDR3 has 15 residues. The CDR3: CASSAASGGYNEQFF. In DNA form, the CDR3 reads TGTGCCAGCAGCGCCGCTAGCGGGGGATACAATGAGCAGTTCTTC.

V gene TRBV5-6 combines with J gene TRBJ2-7; 11 bases map to TRBD2. J gave up 4 bases and V 0 bases, and 3 bases lay outside the gene matches. The CDR3 sequence is 15 residues long. Germline V CDR1 and CDR2: SGHDT, YYEEEE. The CDR3 DNA sequence: TGTGCCAGCAGCTTGGGACTAGCGGGGACTTACGAGCAGTACTTC. Protein: CASSLGLAGTYEQYF.

The chain carries TRBV28 and TRBJ2-6; 7 bases match TRBD2. The CDR3 is 15 amino acids. V dropped 6 bases and J dropped 0; count of bases not matched to a gene: 2. Germline V lookup: CDR1 MDHEN, CDR2 SYDVKM. The CDR3 loop reads CASRGGSSGANVLTF. In DNA form, the CDR3 reads TGTGCCAGCAGAGGCGGGAGCTCTGGGGCCAACGTCCTGACTTTC.

The rearrangement uses TRBV7-9 and TRBJ2-5; D unresolved. Germline lookup yields CDR1 SEHNR and CDR2 FQNEAQ (reference sequence). The V gene lost 8 bases and the J gene lost 2 bases, with 15 bases spanning the gap. There are 14 residues in the CDR3. DNA for the CDR3: TGTGCCAGCTCCTTCCTAGGATCACAAGAGACCCAGTACTTC. The encoded protein is CASSFLGSQETQYF.

The chain uses TRBV9 and TRBJ1-1; no clear D. Trimming shortened V by 4 bases and J by 1 base, and 11 bases separated the two germline ends. Germline V gene lookup returns CDR1 SGDLS and CDR2 YYNGEE. The CDR3 runs to 14 residues. CDR3 amino acids: CASSPLYQNTEAFF. CDR3 bases: TGTGCCAGCAGCCCACTGTATCAGAACACTGAAGCTTTCTTT.

This sequence joins TRBV29-1 and TRBJ1-1, with 10 bases that match TRBD1. The ends lost 6 bases at V and 2 bases at J; junction bases unmatched: 12. In germline, CDR1 is SQVTM, CDR2 ANQGSEA. CDR3 size: 16 residues. The CDR3 protein is CSVHAGTGDYNTEAFF. The DNA for the CDR3 is TGCAGCGTCCATGCCGGGACAGGGGATTATAACACTGAAGCTTTCTTT.

The chain carries TRBV13 and TRBJ1-2; TRBD1 is a possible D gene (5 bases). The germline V gene has CDR1 PRHDT and CDR2 FYEKMQ (reference sequence). The CDR3 spans 13 residues. Trimming shortened V by 0 bases and J by 7 bases, and 9 bases separated the two germline ends. The CDR3 region is CASSLGGGPGYTF. The DNA of the CDR3 is TGTGCCAGCAGCTTAGGGGGGGGACCTGGCTACACCTTC.

Only one count was recorded for this clone. The chain joins TRBV18 to TRBJ2-3, with 8 bases identical to TRBD1. The CDR3 runs 15 residues. CDR1 and CDR2 from the germline V gene are KGHSH and LQKENI. V lost 7 bases, J lost 7 bases, and 13 bases stayed unmatched. The CDR3 DNA sequence: TGTGCCAGCTTAGAAACAGGGGGTAGTAGAAATACGCAGTATTTT. It specifies CASLETGGSRNTQYF.

The chain recombines TRBV19 with TRBJ2-4; D might be TRBD1 (6 bases). The V gene's germline CDR1 is LNHDA and CDR2 SQIVND (reference sequence). The CDR3 extends over 13 amino acids. V was trimmed by 10 bases and J by 3 bases, leaving 13 bases between them. CDR3 amino acids: CATTGPLKNIQYF. In DNA form, the CDR3 reads TGTGCCACTACAGGGCCTCTCAAAAACATTCAGTACTTC.

The gene calls are TRBV5-1 and TRBJ2-2; D might be TRBD1 (6 bases). Between the trimmed V and J ends, which lost 3 bases and 1 base, there was a span of 10 bases. The germline V gene has CDR1 SGHRS and CDR2 YFSETQ. The CDR3 is made up of 15 amino acids. CDR3 in amino acids: CASSYGQQNTGELFF. CDR3 coding DNA: TGCGCCAGCAGCTATGGACAGCAGAACACCGGGGAGCTGTTTTTT.

CDR3: CASSEGQGDQPQHF. The CDR3 DNA reads as TGTGCCAGCAGTGAAGGACAGGGTGATCAGCCCCAGCATTTT. The genes are TRBV2 and TRBJ1-5; 7 bases align to TRBD1. J lost 5 bases, V lost 1 base, and 2 bases had no gene match. Germline V CDR1 and CDR2: SNHLY, FYNNEI. CDR3 length: 14 amino acids.

This chain joins TRBV2 and TRBJ2-5; 9 nucleotides agree with TRBD2. The end of the DNA is better explained by TRBJ2-7, so the J call may be wrong. Germline V CDR1 and CDR2: SNHLY, FYNNEI. CDR3 length: 14 amino acids. CDR3 bases: TGTGCCAGCGCCCTAAGCGGGGGGATTTACGAGCAGTACTTC. As protein: CASALSGGIYEQYF.

The chain employs TRBV27 and TRBJ2-7; weak D call: TRBD1 (6 bases). This CDR3 is built from 17 residues. Germline CDR1 and CDR2: MNHEY and SMNVEV (reference sequence). Trimming cost V 3 bases and J 2 bases, with 20 bases left between them. The CDR3 sequence is CASSFLSTGLLTYEQYF. CDR3 DNA: TGTGCCAGCAGTTTCCTCTCTACAGGGCTACTCACCTACGAGCAGTACTTC.

This sequence joins TRBV5-1 and TRBJ2-7; 9 bases are a match to TRBD1. The CDR3 runs 15 residues. Losses at the gene ends were 1 base for V and 6 bases for J; bases not matched to a gene: 8. Germline loops: CDR1 SGHRS, CDR2 YFSETQ. DNA of the CDR3: TGCGCCAGCAGCTTGACGACAGGGGGTTTGGGCGAGCAGTACTTC. This sequence encodes CASSLTTGGLGEQYF.

The sample holds a few counts of this clone. This chain connects TRBV4-1 to TRBJ2-6; the D is unclear. Germline lookup yields CDR1 MGHRA and CDR2 YSYEKL. Between the trimmed V and J ends, which lost 8 bases and 3 bases, there was a span of 11 bases. CDR3 length: 14 residues. In DNA, the CDR3 is TGCGCCAGCTCGATCGGTGTTGGGGCCAACGTCCTGACTTTC. Its translation is CASSIGVGANVLTF.

This chain connects TRBV10-3 to TRBJ2-3, with TRBD2 matching 15 bases. Germline CDR1 reads ENHRY; CDR2 reads SYGVKD. This CDR3 region has 14 residues. With V trimmed by 6 bases and J by 6 bases, 1 base remained unmatched. This CDR3 is CAIRGTSGGDTQYF. CDR3 DNA sequence: TGTGCCATCAGGGGGACTAGCGGGGGGGATACGCAGTATTTT.

The chain is built from TRBV27 and TRBJ2-7; TRBD2 is a possible D gene (6 bases). Germline CDR1 is MNHEY and CDR2 is SMNVEV (reference sequence). V shed 5 bases and J shed 5 bases, with 25 bases lying between them. The CDR3 covers 17 residues. CDR3 sequence: CASSPRGDWTLGDEQYF. The CDR3 DNA reads as TGTGCCAGCAGTCCCAGAGGGGACTGGACATTAGGTGACGAGCAGTACTTC.

The genes are TRBV2 and TRBJ1-3; no reliable D call. This CDR3 has 17 amino acids. The germline gives CDR1 SNHLY, CDR2 FYNNEI. V was trimmed by 4 bases and J by 0 bases, leaving 16 bases between them. The CDR3 sequence: CASSAAGSGISGNTIYF. CDR3 DNA: TGTGCCAGCAGTGCGGCGGGGTCGGGTATCTCTGGAAACACCATATATTTT.

This clone occurred once. The CDR3 reads CSLTSSDEQFF. For the CDR3, the DNA is TGCAGCCTAACTAGCAGCGATGAGCAGTTCTTC. This chain uses TRBV29-1 with TRBJ2-1, with D possibly being TRBD2 (6 bases). The ends were cut back, 8 bases at V and 8 bases at J, with 13 bases in the middle. This CDR3 contains 11 residues. Per germline, CDR1 SQVTM and CDR2 ANQGSEA.

The chain joins TRBV30 to TRBJ2-1; 10 bases fit TRBD2. The CDR3 loop spans 17 amino acids. Germline V gene lookup returns CDR1 GTSNPN and CDR2 SVGIG (reference sequence). V was clipped by 5 bases and J by 6 bases; unmatched bases: 16. The chain's CDR3 is CAWAGLGAGGPINEQFF. DNA for the CDR3: TGTGCCTGGGCGGGCCTTGGAGCGGGAGGGCCCATCAATGAGCAGTTCTTC. Full variable domain (missing parts from reference TRBV30 and TRBJ2-1): SQTIHQWPATLVQPVGSPLSLECTVEGTSNPNLYWYRQAAGRGLQLLFYSVGIGQISSEVPQNLSASRPQDRQFILSSKKLLLSDSGFYLCAWAGLGAGGPINEQFFGPGTRLTVL.

This chain uses TRBV6-4 with TRBJ2-3, with D perhaps matching TRBD2 (5 bases). The germline V and J ends were trimmed by 4 bases and 0 bases, with 11 bases remaining between them. Germline CDR1 MRHNA, CDR2 SNTAGT. The CDR3 consists of 15 residues. Here the CDR3 reads CASSASAGSTDTQYF. The CDR3 DNA sequence: TGTGCCAGCAGTGCCTCGGCGGGCAGCACAGATACGCAGTATTTT.

The rearrangement joins TRBV7-9 to TRBJ2-2; 15 bases are shared with TRBD2. Germline values: CDR1 SEHNR, CDR2 FQNEAQ (reference sequence). Trimming removed 2 bases from V and 5 bases from J; junction bases left unmatched: 6. The CDR3 length is 18 residues. The CDR3 bases are TGTGCCAGCAGCTTAAAATCGGGACTAGCGGGAGGTACCGGGGAGCTGTTTTTT. Protein: CASSLKSGLAGGTGELFF.

The chain recombines TRBV27 with TRBJ2-7; TRBD1 matches at 10 bases. The CDR3 contains 14 residues. J gave up 3 bases and V 6 bases, and 5 bases lay outside the gene matches. The germline CDR1 and CDR2 sequences are MNHEY and SMNVEV (reference sequence). CDR3 region: CASSPGTGVYEQYF. Here the CDR3 DNA reads TGTGCCAGCAGCCCAGGGACAGGGGTCTACGAGCAGTACTTC.

V and J are TRBV6-6 and TRBJ2-7; 9 nucleotides align to TRBD2. CDR1 and CDR2 (germline): MNHNY, SVGAGI (reference sequence). With V trimmed by 2 bases and J by 2 bases, 7 bases remained unmatched. This CDR3 has 16 residues. The CDR3 region has the DNA TGTGCCAGCAGTTACGGAATAGCGGGGGTTACCTACGAGCAGTACTTC. It translates to CASSYGIAGVTYEQYF.

This rearrangement joins TRBV9 to TRBJ2-5, with 12 bases identical to TRBD1. TRBJ2-7 explains the end of the DNA better; the J call may be wrong. Germline V CDR1 and CDR2: SGDLS, YYNGEE. The CDR3 covers 15 residues. This CDR3 is CASSTGQGATHEQYF. The CDR3 region has the DNA TGTGCCAGCAGCACGGGACAGGGGGCGACTCACGAGCAGTACTTC.

Concerning this clone: An end of the junction does not agree with germline; a read error may underlie this. This sequence joins TRBV5-6 and TRBJ1-1, with D perhaps TRBD1 (5 bases). CDR1 and CDR2 from the germline V gene are SGHDT and YYEEEE. The CDR3 covers 16 residues. CDR3 sequence (DNA): TGTGCCAGCAGCTTGTTGGGAGCGGGGGGGAACACTGCAGCTTTCTTT. Protein: CASSLLGAGGNTAAFF.

The genes are TRBV19 and TRBJ2-7, with D hard to call. CDR1 is LNHDA and CDR2 is SQIVND in the germline V gene (reference sequence). The CDR3 loop spans 13 amino acids. The V and J ends lost 5 bases and 2 bases respectively, with 10 bases between them. In nucleotides, the CDR3 is TGTGCCAGTAGTTTCCTCTATACCTACGAGCAGTACTTC. Amino acids: CASSFLYTYEQYF.

As to this clone: The junction shows a germline mismatch at one end, possibly a read error. This chain uses TRBV11-2 with TRBJ1-2; a possible D gene is TRBD1 (5 bases). CDR1 SGHAT and CDR2 FQNNGV come from the germline V gene. This CDR3 contains 17 residues. CDR3 bases: TGTGCCAGCAGCCCCGAGGCATGGGCAGGGAAATTCTATGGCTACGCCTTC. It translates to CASSPEAWAGKFYGYAF.

This clone was found once. This sequence joins TRBV6-5 and TRBJ1-2; TRBD1 is a possible D gene (5 bases). Per the germline V gene, CDR1 is MNHEY and CDR2 is SVGAGI. The CDR3 contains 16 residues. Trimming shortened V by 2 bases and J by 7 bases, and 20 bases separated the two germline ends. Here the CDR3 reads CASSYGTLVRGSGYTF. The CDR3 DNA is TGTGCCAGCAGTTACGGAACCCTCGTACGGGGGAGTGGCTACACCTTC.

This chain connects TRBV7-3 to TRBJ2-7; 8 nucleotides match TRBD2. V dropped 1 base and J dropped 3; count of bases not matched to a gene: 5. The CDR3 is 15 residues long. Germline assignment: CDR1 SGHTA and CDR2 FQGTGA. Here the CDR3 reads CASSLRRGAHYEQYF. Written as DNA, the CDR3 is TGTGCCAGCAGCTTAAGGCGGGGGGCCCACTACGAGCAGTACTTC. Using reference TRBV7-3 and TRBJ2-7 for the parts outside the CDR3, the full variable domain is GAGVSQTPSNKVTEKGKYVELRCDPISGHTALYWYRQSLGQGPEFLIYFQGTGAADDSGLPNDRFFAVRPEGSVSTLKIQRTERGDSAVYLCASSLRRGAHYEQYFGPGTRLTVT.